Below are 3 T cell receptor beta chains sequenced from a single sample in a study of blood T cell repertoires in COVID-19. Sequencing was performed with immunoSEQ multiplex PCR; in TCRdb, only in-frame clones are kept and a portion is missing. Of 120,000 or so clones listed, about 80% are singletons. Sequenced sample: peripheral blood. Receptors originate from a man aged 35 to 55 with active or convalescent COVID-19.

V gene TRBV7-2 combines with J gene TRBJ2-1, with TRBD1 identical over 8 bases. Germline CDR1 is SGHTA and CDR2 is FQGNSA. V lost 2 bases and J lost 4; bases outside the gene matches: 4. The length of the CDR3 is 15 residues. In nucleotides, the CDR3 is TGTGCCAGCAGCTTAAATCAGGGGGCTTACAATGAGCAGTTCTTC. Translation: CASSLNQGAYNEQFF.

The chain couples TRBV7-3 to TRBJ2-5; 10 bases agree with TRBD1. J lost 4 bases, V lost 5 bases, and 10 bases had no gene match. This CDR3 contains 16 residues. Germline-derived CDR1 and CDR2 are SGHTA and FQGTGA. CDR3 sequence (DNA): TGTGCCAGCAGCGTAAAGGGACAGGGGTCATCAGAGACCCAGTACTTC. It translates to CASSVKGQGSSETQYF.

The V gene is TRBV5-5, the J gene TRBJ2-7; D may be TRBD1 (6 bases). In germline, CDR1 is SGHKS, CDR2 YYEKEE (reference sequence). The V and J ends lost 1 base and 1 base respectively, with 12 bases between them. CDR3 length: 15 residues. CDR3 region: CASSLSGDTSYEQYF. The CDR3 DNA sequence: TGTGCCAGCAGCTTGTCCGGGGACACGTCCTACGAGCAGTACTTC.